The entry below gives a single T cell receptor beta chain sequence along with its context. No antigen is known for it. Base-call qualities are not available, and no considerably larger clone is one nucleotide away. The data stem from a study of cytomegalovirus exposure and HLA in healthy donors (dated by TCRdb to the late 2010s). Regarding the study in general: An earlier analysis of approximately 550 of the donors reported approximately 290 Gb of sequence data and approximately 110 million unique TCR beta sequences from some 180 million T cells. An early release that covered some 640 HLA-typed donors contained about 300 gigabases of sequencing data and 75 million to 100 million unique TCR sequences. Among the 398 genotyped donors, around 81% belonged to the genetic ancestry cluster associated with self-reported Caucasian donors. The aim of the study was to test whether cataloging public T cell receptors could identify signatures of past pathogen exposure. The T cell repertoires of some 670 subjects were profiled by immunosequencing and related to cytomegalovirus serostatus. A separate validation cohort of roughly 110 different subjects was used in addition to the 666-subject first cohort. The study combined high-throughput TCR immunosequencing, statistical association of individual TCRs with disease status, and machine learning to predict cytomegalovirus infection status. A later analysis re-examined previously published TCR beta repertoires from around 670 donors and added high-resolution HLA genotyping to investigate patterns of TCR occurrence. Rather than using new phenotypic data, the later analysis identified candidate immune exposures from TCR beta sequences and from how often those sequences occurred across donors. An earlier analysis of several hundred of the donors applied high-throughput TCR beta sequencing to assess whether each TCR beta V gene segment acted as functional or pseudogenic. Donor age, sex, ethnicity and CMV serostatus were compiled alongside the repertoire data. A later genetic analysis used genome-wide SNP genotypes for about three fifths of the 666 donors, treating that subset as a discovery cohort. Every repertoire in the discovery cohort had been generated on one and the same sequencing platform. Both class I and class II loci were covered by HLA typing, at four-digit resolution. Typing coverage differed by locus: A, B, C, DRB1 and DQB1 were typed in about 629-640 donors, DQA1 in about 560, DPA1 in some 600, and DPB1 in approximately 450. Because of strong linkage in the cohort, four or five DR-DQ haplotypes were treated as single units for association and clustering. Among 300 to 450 genotyped donors of the cohort, an average of around 240,000 unique TCR beta nucleotide sequences were sequenced per donor, roughly 18% of them non-productive. Points the paper makes about the study in general: The classifier was reported to diagnose cytomegalovirus status with high specificity and sensitivity in both the original and validation cohorts. The study listed 170 or so TCR beta chains as associated with cytomegalovirus. In an earlier analysis of 450 to 750 of the donors, most TCR beta V segments appeared in productive rearrangements about 87% or about 30% of the time, broadly matching IMGT annotations. Because counts were too low, about 15 rarely observed V segments, including chromosome 9 orphons, were left out of the earlier analysis of approximately 500 of the donors. Strong co-occurrence of HLA alleles, especially DR and DQ, made assigning TCR associations to individual alleles difficult. A further reported finding was that TCR beta sequences accurately predicted the HLA-A and HLA-B alleles for most subjects in the first cohort. Sequencing depth was assumed to be roughly uniform across donors in the presence/absence analyses, though that assumption may not hold. According to a later analysis, most CMV-associated TCR beta chains appeared to be HLA-restricted, and the HLA associations seemed to be driven largely by CMV exposure. While some public TCRs were present in many individuals, most TCR sequences turned up only very rarely across donors. In a later analysis, the rate of TCR association differed among HLA loci, with DRB1 alleles having the most associated TCRs and HLA-C alleles having the fewest. Correlated functional status among segregating V segments might be attributable to linkage disequilibrium, but an unknown experimental factor could not be ruled out. HLA typing was unavailable for some donors at each locus, so association tests used only the typed subset. In this cohort, only TCR beta chains were sequenced, and detectable features were limited by the absence of alpha or paired-chain data. In a later analysis, HLA-associated TCR beta chains showed more clonal expansion and lower generation probabilities than non-associated chains that were equally common. A later analysis reported that several top co-occurrence clusters appeared linked to parvovirus B19, influenza, CMV and Epstein-Barr virus. The sequencing pipeline was judged likely to have produced a cluster of highly shared sequence variants as a technical artifact. The authors suggested that the approach could potentially be extended to other disease states and immunological phenotypes. The only immune exposure information available for the cohort was CMV serostatus. A later genetic analysis reported fewer N-insertions in productive TCRs among donors in an Asian-associated ancestry cluster than the roughly 720-donor mean. In vitro tests confirmed that a few of the cytomegalovirus-associated TCR beta chains recognize cytomegalovirus antigens. In a later genetic analysis, a missense DCLRE1C variant was associated with V-gene and J-gene trimming of TCR beta chains, and the association was replicated in an independent cohort. In a later analysis, some 18,000 TCR beta sequences were associated with specific HLA alleles at a false discovery rate of 0.05.

The method was the immunoSEQ multiplex PCR assay. The multiplex PCR relied on a mix of 60 forward primers for TCR Vbeta segments and 13 reverse primers for TCR Jbeta segments. The CDR3 region of rearranged TCR beta genes was amplified from genomic DNA with a multiplex PCR assay. Amplified TCR beta libraries were sequenced as 87-base-pair reads on the Illumina HiSeq System. From the authors' description of their analysis: A later analysis tallied 75 million to 95 million unique TCR beta chains across the roughly 610 repertoires, and some 12 million of those chains were shared by two or more donors. To remove PCR and sequencing errors, raw reads were error-corrected and collapsed into unique sequences using a nearest-neighbor algorithm that merged closely related sequences. Alignment of CDR3 sequences to IMGT reference sequences was used to assign V, D and J gene segments. For a sequence to be retained, a match of at least six nucleotides to both a V gene segment and a J gene segment was required. Rearrangements were classified as productive when the CDR3 lacked stop codons and remained in frame with V and J, and all other rearrangements were classified as non-productive. CDR3 was defined by IMGT convention, running from the second conserved V-encoded cysteine to the conserved J-encoded phenylalanine. The earlier analysis of about 570 of the donors excluded any sequence lacking an unambiguous match to a single V gene segment. An earlier analysis of over 450 of the donors classified V segments as functional when productive rearrangements were above 56.7% and as segregating when the standard deviation between donors was above 5%. To diagnose cytomegalovirus status from the catalog of TCR beta chain sequences, a statistical classification framework was built. V and J gene assignment, in a later analysis, came from comparing TCR nucleotide sequences with IMGT/GENE-DB human TR gene sequences. The TCRdist pipeline was used in a later analysis to assign CDR3 sequences and most-parsimonious VDJ recombination scenarios. In a later analysis, each TCR beta chain was defined by its CDR3 amino acid sequence together with its V-gene family, and reads lacking a unique V-gene family were excluded. To address suspected cross-contamination and a sequencing artifact, a later analysis removed roughly 580 highly shared, low-generation-probability nucleotide sequences. A later analysis calculated a clonal expansion index for each public chain from normalized within-repertoire ranks of inferred template counts. In a later analysis, generation probabilities were computed with a VDJ recombination model fitted to out-of-frame rearrangements, and the resulting probabilities were checked against IGoR. A later analysis scored TCR-TCR, TCR-HLA and TCR-CMV co-occurrence with hypergeometric tests, applying a repertoire-size bias correction to TCR pairs. To estimate false discovery rates, a later analysis permuted the HLA or CMV assignments 20 times. In a later analysis, co-occurring TCRs were grouped using DBSCAN, with TCRdist sequence similarity added in when clustering inside HLA-allele-positive subsets. For co-occurrence clustering, repertoires with fewer than 30,000 or more than 120,000 public chains were excluded, along with several repertoires with anomalous nucleotide sharing. Imported from immuneACCESS, the table was reduced by TCRdb to in-frame sequences with V and J called. These copies leave out some clones; in studies compared against another copy, an unresolved V gene accounts for under half, and the cause of the remainder is not known. That table gives V, J and clone size, and the DNA gave D and trimming. The sample includes 100,000 to 150,000 clones, with 70% to 85% observed a single time. 3.5% to 5% of the sample goes to the ten largest clones.

The cohort was made up of roughly 670 healthy bone marrow donors. Cohort members were all nominally healthy when sampled, although unrecorded immune exposures were likely present. The donor was CMV seropositive and was included in the group of around 300 seropositive cohort members. Each donor provided a peripheral blood sample, and peripheral blood mononuclear cells were used for TCR beta sequencing. The Qiagen DNeasy Blood Extraction Kit was used to extract genomic DNA from the blood cell samples. What was sequenced was PBMCs. The source is a male donor in good health and CMV-seropositive.

CDR3 loop: CAWSPGGNQPQHF. The nucleotide sequence reads TGTGCCTGGAGTCCGGGGGGTAATCAGCCCCAGCATTTT. The rearranged chain carries TRBV30 and TRBJ1-5; TRBD1 is a possible D gene, resting on 5 matching bases. The CDR3, cysteine through phenylalanine, is 13 amino acids long. CDR3 DNA is the only sequence kept; it has 39 bases, read in frame from the first base. V drops 2 bases and J drops 4 bases, leaving 9 bases in between. The germline V gene (reference sequence) gives CDR1 as GTSNPN and CDR2 as SVGIG.